What follows are 27 T cell receptor beta chains derived from one specimen sequenced in a study of cytomegalovirus exposure and HLA in healthy donors. The PCR contained 60 Vbeta and 13 Jbeta primers. Sequencing was performed with immunoSEQ multiplex PCR; in TCRdb, only in-frame clones are kept and a portion is missing. The sample carries under 250,000 clones, over 75% recorded once. The sequencing sample was made of PBMCs. The receptors stem from a woman aged 45-65 years in good health and CMV-seropositive.

The chain combines TRBV5-1 with TRBJ1-1, with 10 nucleotides matching TRBD1. Germline V CDR1 and CDR2: SGHRS, YFSETQ. This CDR3 region has 15 residues. With V trimmed by 2 bases and J by 4 bases, 5 bases remained unmatched. DNA of the CDR3: TGCGCCAGCAGCTTAGACAGGGGGCAGGGCACTGAAGCTTTCTTT. It is translated as CASSLDRGQGTEAFF.

Comments on this clone: The CDR3 does not end in the conserved phenylalanine or tryptophan, so this is likely a read error. V usage is TRBV6-5 and J usage is TRBJ1-1; tentatively, D is TRBD1 (5 bases). The ends were cut back, 6 bases at V and 4 bases at J, with 15 bases in the middle. CDR3 length: 14 residues. Germline CDR1 and CDR2: MNHEY and SVGAGI. The CDR3 DNA reads as TGTGCCAGCAGCTTTCAGGGCGACGGCACTGAAGCTTTCCTT. It encodes CASSFQGDGTEAFL.

In this sample, this clone turned up once. This chain links TRBV28 with TRBJ2-7; tentative D call: TRBD1 (6 bases). Germline V gene lookup returns CDR1 MDHEN and CDR2 SYDVKM. There are 13 residues in the CDR3. The ends were cut back, 2 bases at V and 5 bases at J, with 10 bases in the middle. The CDR3 bases are TGTGCCAGCAGTTTAAACAGGGTTAACGAGCAGTACTTC. Protein: CASSLNRVNEQYF.

The gene calls are TRBV5-1 and TRBJ1-1; no reliable D call. The CDR3 spans 13 residues. In germline, CDR1 is SGHRS, CDR2 YFSETQ. V lost 1 base to trimming and J lost 0 bases, with 4 bases between them. CDR3 sequence reads: CASSLSMNTEAFF. The CDR3 DNA is TGCGCCAGCAGCTTGAGCATGAACACTGAAGCTTTCTTT. The whole variable domain, remainder taken from reference TRBV5-1 and TRBJ1-1, is KAGVTQTPRYLIKTRGQQVTLSCSPISGHRSVSWYQQTPGQGLQFLFEYFSETQRNKGNFPGRFSGRQFSNSRSEMNVSTLELGDSALYLCASSLSMNTEAFFGQGTRLTVV.

This clone was counted once. This chain joins TRBV6-6 and TRBJ2-3, with D perhaps TRBD2 (7 bases). V lost 4 bases to trimming and J lost 3 bases, with 14 bases between them. Germline CDR1 and CDR2: MNHNY and SVGAGI (reference sequence). CDR3 length: 15 amino acids. Here the CDR3 DNA reads TGTGCCAGCAGTTCCGGGGGGCCAGGTACAGATACGCAGTATTTT. Its translation: CASSSGGPGTDTQYF.

The rearrangement links TRBV18 to TRBJ2-1, with 12 bases fitting TRBD2. Unmatched junction bases numbered 8, after V lost 3 bases and J lost 8 bases. The germline V gene encodes CDR1 KGHSH and CDR2 LQKENI. This CDR3 has 16 residues. DNA of the CDR3: TGTGCCAGCTCACCGACCACGCTAGCGGGGGGGGATGAGCAGTTCTTC. This encodes CASSPTTLAGGDEQFF.

This clone was seen once. This chain joins TRBV11-3 and TRBJ2-1; 13 bases align to TRBD2. Germline trimming cut 1 base from V and 8 bases from J; bases unmatched to any gene: 11. This CDR3 is 18 amino acids long. Germline V gene lookup returns CDR1 SGHNT and CDR2 YENEEA. CDR3 in amino acids: CASSLASPTSGGWYEQFF. The CDR3 DNA is TGTGCCAGCAGCTTAGCGTCCCCGACTAGCGGGGGGTGGTATGAGCAGTTCTTC.

The chain combines TRBV6-5 with TRBJ2-5; D is undetermined. The CDR3 is 14 amino acids. The germline V gene encodes CDR1 MNHEY and CDR2 SVGAGI. Trimming took off 5 bases at V and 5 bases at J, with 15 bases between the two ends. CDR3 sequence (DNA): TGTGCCAGCAGTCCCTACAGTCCTCAGGAGACCCAGTACTTC. It is translated as CASSPYSPQETQYF.

The rearrangement uses TRBV15 and TRBJ1-4, with D tentatively TRBD1 (5 bases). Germline CDR1 LNHNV, CDR2 YYDKDF (reference sequence). Trimming left V 6 bases short and J 4 bases short, with 12 bases between. The CDR3 totals 14 residues. The CDR3 sequence: CATRAGYGNEKLFF. In DNA, the CDR3 is TGTGCCACCAGGGCAGGGTACGGTAATGAAAAACTGTTTTTT.

There are a few counts of this clone. J is TRBJ2-5 and V is TRBV6-1; D not resolved. V was trimmed by 7 bases and J by 5 bases, leaving 11 bases between them. The CDR3 extends over 12 amino acids. CDR1 is MNHNS and CDR2 is SASEGT in the germline V gene. CDR3 loop: CASIGVGETQYF. Written as DNA, the CDR3 is TGTGCCAGCATCGGTGTCGGGGAGACCCAGTACTTC.

V usage is TRBV9 and J usage is TRBJ2-5; possibly TRBD1 for D (6 bases). The V and J ends lost 0 bases and 1 base respectively, with 22 bases between them. CDR3 length: 19 residues. Per germline, CDR1 SGDLS and CDR2 YYNGEE. The DNA of the CDR3 is TGTGCCAGCAGCGTAGATTTTTTACTGGACAGTGCGTTCCAAGAGACCCAGTACTTC. Translation gives CASSVDFLLDSAFQETQYF.

The V gene is TRBV9, the J gene TRBJ2-1, with D unresolved. Germline V lookup: CDR1 SGDLS, CDR2 YYNGEE. Trimming pared 0 bases from V and 8 bases from J, leaving 12 bases between. The CDR3 consists of 14 residues. CDR3 DNA sequence: TGTGCCAGCAGCGTAGAACCCGAGTCGGATGAGCAGTTCTTC. Its translation is CASSVEPESDEQFF.

This chain links TRBV29-1 with TRBJ1-3; D call uncertain. V lost 4 bases, J lost 3 bases, and 7 bases lay in between. Germline V lookup: CDR1 SQVTM, CDR2 ANQGSEA. This CDR3 contains 12 residues. CDR3 nucleotides: TGCAGCGTTGGAGTCAATGGAAACACCATATATTTT. It yields the protein CSVGVNGNTIYF.

V usage is TRBV18 and J usage is TRBJ2-5; D is perhaps TRBD2 (6 bases). The germline CDR1 and CDR2 sequences are KGHSH and LQKENI. The CDR3 loop spans 13 amino acids. The V end lost 6 bases, the J end lost 2 bases, and 10 bases lay between the germline ends. The CDR3 spells CASSRDFQETQYF. The CDR3 coding sequence is TGTGCCAGCTCCCGGGACTTTCAAGAGACCCAGTACTTC.

The gene calls are TRBV11-2 and TRBJ1-2, with D perhaps TRBD1 (6 bases). The CDR3 covers 17 residues. Germline V gene sequence: CDR1 SGHAT, CDR2 FQNNGV. The ends were cut back, 5 bases at V and 0 bases at J, with 19 bases in the middle. The DNA of the CDR3 is TGTGCCAGCAGCCCCCTGCGGGTGGGGGCAGCTAACTATGGCTACACCTTC. Translating it yields CASSPLRVGAANYGYTF. Using reference TRBV11-2 and TRBJ1-2 for the parts outside the CDR3, the full variable domain is EAGVAQSPRYKIIEKRQSVAFWCNPISGHATLYWYQQILGQGPKLLIQFQNNGVVDDSQLPKDRFSAERLKGVDSTLKIQPAKLEDSAVYLCASSPLRVGAANYGYTFGSGTRLTVV.

V gene TRBV4-2 combines with J gene TRBJ1-1, with D unresolved. The germline CDR1 and CDR2 sequences are LGHNA and YNFKEQ. Trimming left V 1 base short and J 6 bases short, with 9 bases between. CDR3 length equals 13 residues. CDR3 bases: TGTGCCAGCAGCCAAGTGGGGAGCGCTGAAGCTTTCTTT. Translation: CASSQVGSAEAFF.

This sequence joins TRBV30 and TRBJ1-4; weak D call: TRBD1 (5 bases). V shed 0 bases and J shed 3 bases, with 8 bases lying between them. Germline loops: CDR1 GTSNPN, CDR2 SVGIG (reference sequence). The CDR3 extends over 14 amino acids. CDR3 residues: CAWSVGVPNEKLFF. CDR3 DNA sequence: TGTGCCTGGAGTGTAGGGGTACCTAATGAAAAACTGTTTTTT.

This clone has just one count. This sequence joins TRBV5-8 and TRBJ1-4; 10 nucleotides agree with TRBD1. Trimming took 5 bases from V and 3 from J; bases not matched to a gene: 10. Germline lookup yields CDR1 SGHTS and CDR2 YDEGEE. This CDR3 contains 17 residues. Written as DNA, the CDR3 is TGTGCCAGCAGGACAGGGGGCTTAAGCGTGGCTAATGAAAAACTGTTTTTT. It encodes CASRTGGLSVANEKLFF.

The chain employs TRBV10-2 and TRBJ1-5; D unresolved. Germline values: CDR1 WSHSY, CDR2 SAAADI. The CDR3 has 17 residues. With 2 bases removed from V and 0 bases from J, the gap between germline ends came to 14 bases. The CDR3 sequence is CASSESWGEYSNQPQHF. The CDR3 DNA reads TGCGCCAGCAGTGAGAGCTGGGGAGAATATAGCAATCAGCCCCAGCATTTT.

The rearrangement links TRBV2 to TRBJ1-5; 8 nucleotides align to TRBD1. The CDR3 length is 16 residues. The trim removed 5 bases at V and 2 bases at J, leaving 8 bases unmatched. CDR1 is SNHLY, CDR2 FYNNEI, per germline. DNA of the CDR3: TGTGCCAGCAGTAGGATTGCGGGACAGGGCAATCAGCCCCAGCATTTT. Protein sequence: CASSRIAGQGNQPQHF.

This sequence joins TRBV28 and TRBJ1-3; TRBD1 is a possible D gene (6 bases). The CDR3 sequence is 13 residues long. The germline CDR1 and CDR2 sequences are MDHEN and SYDVKM. The CDR3 DNA reads TGTGCAGGGGGGGGGAGCTCTGGAAACACCATATATTTT. Residues: CAGGGSSGNTIYF.

J is TRBJ2-7 and V is TRBV6-5; the D gene is possibly TRBD1 (6 bases). Germline V gene sequence: CDR1 MNHEY, CDR2 SVGAGI. The CDR3 spans 15 residues. Trimming took off 6 bases at V and 3 bases at J, with 18 bases between the two ends. CDR3 residues: CASSQALAGVYEQYF. The CDR3 bases are TGTGCCAGCAGCCAGGCCCTGGCAGGGGTCTACGAGCAGTACTTC.

This chain connects TRBV5-1 to TRBJ2-1, with a possible D match to TRBD2 (5 bases). V lost 4 bases, J lost 6 bases, and 17 bases lay in between. Germline V gives CDR1 SGHRS, CDR2 YFSETQ. The CDR3 runs to 15 residues. CDR3 nucleotides: TGCGCCAGCAGCCAACGAGGACTTATGGGCAATGAGCAGTTCTTC. Translated, it gives CASSQRGLMGNEQFF.

This chain uses TRBV14 with TRBJ1-6; D gene ambiguous. Germline CDR1 reads SGHDN; CDR2 reads FVKESK. The V gene lost 4 bases and the J gene lost 8 bases, with 12 bases spanning the gap. The CDR3 sequence is 14 residues long. Written as DNA, the CDR3 is TGTGCCAGCAGCCTGGAAGGGAGACATTCACCCCTCCACTTT. It codes for CASSLEGRHSPLHF.

This clone has a single count. This rearrangement joins TRBV11-2 to TRBJ2-3; 7 nucleotides align to TRBD1. The CDR3 totals 15 residues. Looked up from germline, CDR1 is SGHAT and CDR2 is FQNNGV. The J segment lost 0 bases and the V segment lost 2 bases, leaving 2 bases of the junction unmatched. The CDR3: CASSLTGASTDTQYF. The CDR3 DNA follows: TGTGCCAGCAGCTTAACAGGGGCTAGCACAGATACGCAGTATTTT.

This sequence joins TRBV6-1 and TRBJ1-2; 8 bases align to TRBD1. The germline V gene has CDR1 MNHNS and CDR2 SASEGT. The CDR3 has 18 residues. J was trimmed by 3 bases and V by 2 bases; bases with no gene match: 14. CDR3 DNA sequence: TGTGCCAGCAGTGAATGGACGAATCTGGACAGGGAGGACTATGGCTACACCTTC. Protein sequence: CASSEWTNLDREDYGYTF.

This rearrangement joins TRBV13 to TRBJ2-5, with D tentatively TRBD2 (6 bases). Per germline, CDR1 PRHDT and CDR2 FYEKMQ (reference sequence). Between the trimmed V and J ends, which lost 5 bases and 2 bases, there was a span of 12 bases. The CDR3 extends over 14 amino acids. The CDR3, as DNA: TGTGCCAGCAGCCCCCGGGACTTTCAAGAGACCCAGTACTTC. Translated, it gives CASSPRDFQETQYF. Drawing the rest from reference TRBV13 and TRBJ2-5, the complete variable domain is AAGVIQSPRHLIKEKRETATLKCYPIPRHDTVYWYQQGPGQDPQFLISFYEKMQSDKGSIPDRFSAQQFSDYHSELNMSSLELGDSALYFCASSPRDFQETQYFGPGTRLLVL.